Sequencing of this TCR beta chain was carried out in a study of cytomegalovirus exposure and HLA in healthy donors. General observations from the study: Some TCR beta chains (164 of them) were listed as cytomegalovirus-associated. Reportedly, TCR beta sequences accurately predicted HLA-A and HLA-B alleles in most subjects. Fewer N-insertions than the roughly 700-donor mean were reportedly shown by an Asian-associated ancestry cluster in a later analysis.

Trimming took off 5 bases at V and 10 bases at J, with 18 bases between the two ends. Germline CDR1 MNHEY, CDR2 SVGAGI. The CDR3 is made up of 15 amino acids. 60 Vbeta and 13 Jbeta primers were used in PCR. Per the study methods: The count from a later analysis was 79 million or so unique TCR beta chains, some 12 million of them shared. Profiled with immunoSEQ multiplex PCR; TCRdb holds only in-frame clones, not every one. Clone size and the V and J calls come from that table; the DNA yielded D and trimming. The table shows fewer than 200,000 clones, with approximately 82% occurring only once. Of note for this clone: The antigen is not known.

This sequence joins TRBV6-5 and TRBJ1-6; tentatively, D is TRBD1 (5 bases). This clonotype was sampled from a male donor in good health and CMV-seronegative. Sequencing was performed on PBMCs. CDR3 region: CASSTGGGLGSPLHF. CDR3 bases: TGTGCCAGCAGTACGGGCGGGGGGTTGGGGTCACCCCTCCACTTT.